Here is one T cell receptor beta chain with its context. The antigen remains undetermined. The data belong to a study of T cell clones after liver transplantation. Study-wide background: Standard immunosuppression, with no induction, continued until 12-24 months after transplant. Study results and limitations: Rather than being deleted, graft donor-reactive T cells may have moved into the graft.

Repertoires were generated with immunoSEQ multiplex PCR, while TCRdb's copy carries only in-frame clones and drops some. In the table there are tens of thousands of clones, roughly 85% of which are singletons. The CDR3 extends over 17 amino acids. Germline V gives CDR1 SGHRS, CDR2 YFSETQ. Trimming stripped 0 bases from V and 0 bases from J, with 13 bases between. Thawed unstimulated PBMCs were FACS-sorted by CD3, CD4 and CD8 into two populations. V is TRBV5-1 and J is TRBJ2-1; D is possibly TRBD2 (5 bases). The source of this sequence is a human patient who received a liver transplant. The graft donor may have contributed some T cells. Material: CD4+ T cells from blood, obtained almost 47 months after liver transplant. The chain's CDR3 is CASSLEGGFSSYNEQFF. The CDR3 coding sequence is TGCGCCAGCAGCTTGGAAGGAGGCTTTAGCTCCTACAATGAGCAGTTCTTC. The full variable domain, in which reference TRBV5-1 and TRBJ2-1 provide the parts outside the CDR3, is KAGVTQTPRYLIKTRGQQVTLSCSPISGHRSVSWYQQTPGQGLQFLFEYFSETQRNKGNFPGRFSGRQFSNSRSEMNVSTLELGDSALYLCASSLEGGFSSYNEQFFGPGTRLTVL.